A single sample is the source of the 14 T cell receptor beta chains below, sequenced in a study of blood T cell repertoires in COVID-19. Produced via immunoSEQ multiplex PCR; TCRdb's table is partial and in-frame only. The sample consists of 70,000 to 95,000 clones, 80% of them appearing once. Sequenced sample: peripheral blood. The source is a woman in her forties with active or convalescent COVID-19.

This clone has just a few counts. The chain recombines TRBV21-1 with TRBJ1-2. TRBV21-1 is a pseudogene. CDR3 length: 16 residues. In DNA, the CDR3 is TGTGCCAGCAGCAAAGTAAACTCCGGGGGGTCAGATGGCTACACCTTC. Residues: CASSKVNSGGSDGYTF.

This sequence joins TRBV18 and TRBJ2-3; the D is unclear. CDR1 and CDR2 from the germline V gene are KGHSH and LQKENI. The CDR3 is 14 amino acids. Trimming pared 3 bases from V and 5 bases from J, leaving 12 bases between. The CDR3 here is CASSPSITGDTQYF. DNA for the CDR3: TGTGCCAGCTCACCCTCTATAACGGGAGATACGCAGTATTTT.

This clone showed up just a few times. The genes are TRBV28 and TRBJ1-5; possible D gene TRBD1, 5 bases. Germline CDR1 reads MDHEN; CDR2 reads SYDVKM. The germline V and J ends were trimmed by 1 base and 6 bases, with 22 bases remaining between them. This CDR3 contains 18 residues. CDR3 amino acids: CASSLSRRGKGKGQPQHF. The CDR3 nucleotides are TGTGCCAGCAGTTTATCGCGGCGGGGGAAGGGAAAGGGTCAGCCCCAGCATTTT.

This chain links TRBV28 with TRBJ2-7, with TRBD2 identical over 7 bases. V gave up 6 bases and J gave up 3 bases; unmatched junction bases: 14. The CDR3 covers 16 residues. CDR1 MDHEN and CDR2 SYDVKM come from the germline V gene. The CDR3 bases are TGTGCCAGCAGACGAAGCGGGATCGGTGTTGTCTACGAGCAGTACTTC. This gives the protein CASRRSGIGVVYEQYF.

This clone has a handful of counts. V is TRBV5-5 and J is TRBJ2-2, with 7 bases identical to TRBD2. Germline CDR1 reads SGHKS; CDR2 reads YYEKEE (reference sequence). This CDR3 spans 17 amino acids. Trimming at V came to 0 bases and at J to 4 bases, leaving 9 bases not matched to a gene. CDR3 loop: CASSLVVGRAGTGELFF. The CDR3 bases are TGTGCCAGCAGCTTGGTGGTTGGGAGGGCCGGCACCGGGGAGCTGTTTTTT.

The chain has TRBV28 and TRBJ2-7; 11 bases map to TRBD1. Germline assignment: CDR1 MDHEN and CDR2 SYDVKM. V was pared by 8 bases and J by 4 bases, with 16 bases of the junction left unmatched. The CDR3 contains 17 residues. In DNA, the CDR3 is TGTGCCAGCCAGGGACAGGGGGACCCCCGGTACCGGTACGAGCAGTACTTC. Amino acid sequence: CASQGQGDPRYRYEQYF.

This chain uses TRBV27 with TRBJ2-5; 9 positions agree with TRBD2. J was trimmed by 1 base and V by 3 bases; bases with no gene match: 3. CDR1 and CDR2 from the germline V gene are MNHEY and SMNVEV (reference sequence). There are 15 residues in the CDR3. This CDR3 is CASSFLAGTQETQYF. The CDR3 nucleotides read TGTGCCAGCAGTTTCCTAGCGGGGACCCAAGAGACCCAGTACTTC.

The rearrangement uses TRBV5-4 and TRBJ2-1, with a weak D call TRBD2 (6 bases). Germline values: CDR1 SGHNT, CDR2 YYREEE (reference sequence). The CDR3 length is 12 residues. Between the trimmed V and J ends, which lost 4 bases and 7 bases, there was a span of 9 bases. Written as DNA, the CDR3 is TGTGCCAGCAGCATCCGGGGGAATGAGCAGTTCTTC. Translating it yields CASSIRGNEQFF.

The chain joins TRBV19 to TRBJ2-7, with D perhaps TRBD1 (6 bases). The V end was cut by 3 bases, the J end by 0 bases, with 6 bases between. The CDR3 has 13 residues. The germline gives CDR1 LNHDA, CDR2 SQIVND (reference sequence). This CDR3 is CASSMDSSYEQYF. CDR3 DNA: TGTGCCAGTAGTATGGACAGCTCCTACGAGCAGTACTTC.

CDR3 region: CAISEQAGGRTDTQYF. The CDR3, as DNA: TGTGCCATCAGTGAACAAGCGGGGGGCCGCACAGATACGCAGTATTTT. The chain combines TRBV10-3 with TRBJ2-3; 9 bases fit TRBD2. The CDR3 extends over 16 amino acids. V gave up 3 bases and J gave up 1 base; unmatched junction bases: 5. Per germline, CDR1 ENHRY and CDR2 SYGVKD.

A few counts support this clone. The chain uses TRBV13 and TRBJ2-1; the match to TRBD2 covers 11 bases. Germline CDR1 and CDR2: PRHDT and FYEKMQ (reference sequence). V trimming: 0 bases; J trimming: 9 bases; junction bases outside the gene matches: 10. The CDR3 sequence is 17 residues long. The CDR3 bases are TGTGCCAGCAGCTTAGGTCTGCAGATAGCGGGGGGGTCTGAGCAGTTCTTC. This encodes CASSLGLQIAGGSEQFF.

The V gene is TRBV7-2, the J gene TRBJ2-3, with 9 positions matching TRBD1. Germline V gives CDR1 SGHTA, CDR2 FQGNSA. The CDR3 extends over 15 amino acids. Trimming took 7 bases from V and 8 from J; bases not matched to a gene: 13. DNA of the CDR3: TGTGCCAGCAACCGACAGGGGGTAGACTTAGGTACGCAGTATTTT. Its protein product is CASNRQGVDLGTQYF.

The chain is built from TRBV19 and TRBJ2-3; weak D call: TRBD1 (6 bases). The CDR3 has 14 residues. Germline loops: CDR1 LNHDA, CDR2 SQIVND (reference sequence). Trimming removed 3 bases at V and 0 bases at J, with 7 bases between. The CDR3 DNA reads TGTGCCAGTAGTATCACAGGGAGCACAGATACGCAGTATTTT. Its protein product is CASSITGSTDTQYF.

The gene calls are TRBV4-1 and TRBJ1-6; 7 nucleotides agree with TRBD1. Germline V gene sequence: CDR1 MGHRA, CDR2 YSYEKL. Trimming took 2 bases from V and 2 from J; bases not matched to a gene: 9. The length of the CDR3 is 18 residues. The chain's CDR3 is CASSQSIPRGAYNSPLHF. The CDR3 coding sequence is TGCGCCAGCAGCCAATCTATCCCCAGGGGGGCCTATAATTCACCCCTCCACTTT.